Shown below are 18 T cell receptor beta chains from a single sample sequenced in a study of vaccination and CD4 T cells after COVID-19. These TCRs' antigens remain unknown. The assay that was used to sequence DNA from cultured CD4+ T cells was the Oncomine TCR Beta short-read assay. TCRdb reprocessed the PCR reads via MiXCR and lists one record per CDR3 protein. Of fewer than 16,000 distinct CDR3 sequences detected, roughly 58% appear once; the ten largest clones hold around a tenth. Regarding treatment: roughly ten-day PBMC culture with coronavirus spike peptide pools or control peptides (ViraFEST assay). The sequencing input was CD4+ T cells from blood, cultured in vitro. Source of these receptors: a human donor who had recovered from COVID-19.

This clonotype came up a few times. The chain joins TRBV27 to TRBJ2-7; TRBD1 matches at 7 bases. CDR1 is MNHEY, CDR2 SMNVEV, per germline (reference sequence). This CDR3 has 14 residues. The trim removed 4 bases at V and 0 bases at J, leaving 3 bases unmatched. The CDR3 loop reads CASSSQGFSYEQYF. The DNA of the CDR3 is TGTGCCAGCAGTTCACAGGGGTTCTCCTACGAGCAGTACTTC.

The chain combines TRBV5-4 with TRBJ2-4; D assignment may be TRBD1 or TRBD2 (5 bases each). The CDR3 totals 17 residues. The V gene's germline CDR1 is SGHNT and CDR2 YYREEE (reference sequence). The V and J ends lost 0 bases and 4 bases respectively, with 17 bases between them. This chain's CDR3 is CASSLAGAGQSKNIQYF. In DNA, the CDR3 is TGTGCCAGCAGCTTGGCCGGGGCAGGGCAGTCTAAAAACATTCAGTACTTC.

This clonotype has just a few counts. The rearrangement joins TRBV28 to TRBJ1-6; D gene uncertain. The V end lost 2 bases, the J end lost 7 bases, and 12 bases lay between the germline ends. Germline CDR1 MDHEN, CDR2 SYDVKM. This CDR3 is built from 15 residues. The CDR3 DNA reads TGTGCCAGCAGTTTAGTGGTCCCACCGAATTCACCCCTCCACTTT. Translation: CASSLVVPPNSPLHF. Looking up the rest from reference TRBV28 and TRBJ1-6 gives the full variable domain: DVKVTQSSRYLVKRTGEKVFLECVQDMDHENMFWYRQDPGLGLRLIYFSYDVKMKEKGDIPEGYSVSREKKERFSLILESASTNQTSMYLCASSLVVPPNSPLHFGNGTRLTVT.

This chain joins TRBV9 and TRBJ2-5, with D possibly being TRBD1 (6 bases). Trimming removed 3 bases from V and 3 bases from J, with 9 bases in between. The germline V gene has CDR1 SGDLS and CDR2 YYNGEE. The CDR3 contains 13 residues. CDR3 nucleotides: TGTGCCAGCAGCGCTTACAGGGAAGAGACCCAGTACTTC. Its protein product is CASSAYREETQYF. The full variable domain, its missing parts supplied by reference TRBV9 and TRBJ2-5, is DSGVTQTPKHLITATGQRVTLRCSPRSGDLSVYWYQQSLDQGLQFLIQYYNGEERAKGNILERFSAQQFPDLHSELNLSSLELGDSALYFCASSAYREETQYFGPGTRLLVL.

The rearrangement links TRBV29-1 to TRBJ2-7; D possibly corresponds to TRBD1 (5 bases). Germline CDR1 reads SQVTM; CDR2 reads ANQGSEA. The CDR3 contains 15 residues. V lost 2 bases, J lost 5 bases, and 19 bases lay in between. The CDR3 DNA is TGCAGCGTTGAACAAAAGGGAACAGGCCTTGACGAGCAGTACTTC. Translating gives CSVEQKGTGLDEQYF.

This clonotype was observed once. This chain links TRBV7-9 with TRBJ2-2; D not resolved. The V end lost 2 bases, the J end lost 4 bases, and 11 bases lay between the germline ends. The CDR3 length is 15 residues. Per the germline V gene, CDR1 is SEHNR and CDR2 is FQNEAQ (reference sequence). CDR3 bases: TGTGCCAGCAGCTTATTCCCCCAGTTCACCGGGGAGCTGTTTTTT. Its translation: CASSLFPQFTGELFF.

This clonotype showed up just a few times. This rearrangement joins TRBV15 to TRBJ1-1; TRBD1 might be the D (6 bases). V lost 8 bases to trimming and J lost 5 bases, with 15 bases between them. The CDR3 is made up of 13 amino acids. CDR1 and CDR2 from the germline V gene are LNHNV and YYDKDF (reference sequence). CDR3: CATSGGLRTEAFF. CDR3 DNA: TGTGCCACCTCGGGGGGGCTACGGACTGAAGCTTTCTTT.

The chain carries TRBV2 and TRBJ1-5; possible D gene TRBD1, 6 bases. V lost 6 bases to trimming and J lost 5 bases, with 17 bases between them. CDR1 SNHLY and CDR2 FYNNEI come from the germline V gene. The CDR3 extends over 15 amino acids. CDR3 region: CASRERGGGYQPQHF. In DNA form, the CDR3 reads TGTGCCAGCAGAGAGAGGGGGGGTGGCTATCAGCCCCAGCATTTT.

The chain couples TRBV2 to TRBJ1-1, with D maybe TRBD1 (5 bases). The CDR3 is 13 amino acids. With 8 bases removed from V and 0 bases from J, the gap between germline ends came to 10 bases. Germline-derived CDR1 and CDR2 are SNHLY and FYNNEI. The CDR3 DNA reads as TGTGCCAGCCACGTGGGACTGAACACTGAAGCTTTCTTT. As protein: CASHVGLNTEAFF.

The rearrangement joins TRBV20-1 to TRBJ2-1, with TRBD1 matching over 8 bases. The CDR3 is made up of 14 amino acids. From germline, CDR1 is DFQATT and CDR2 SNEGSKA (reference sequence). After removal of 5 bases from V and 7 bases from J, the junction contained 10 bases not matched to a gene. The CDR3 loop is CSAPPANRGNEQFF. The CDR3 bases are TGCAGTGCTCCTCCCGCTAACAGGGGGAATGAGCAGTTCTTC.

The chain links TRBV6-2 or TRBV6-3 to TRBJ1-6, with D perhaps TRBD1 (5 bases). The V end was cut by 8 bases, the J end by 2 bases, with 13 bases between. The CDR3 runs 15 residues. Per germline, CDR1 MNHEY and CDR2 SVGEGT. CDR3 DNA sequence: TGTGCCAGCTACCGTGGGGGAACCTATAATTCACCCCTCCACTTT. Its protein is CASYRGGTYNSPLHF.

V gene TRBV7-9 combines with J gene TRBJ2-1; D may be TRBD1 (5 bases). Trimming took 5 bases from V and 0 from J, leaving 17 bases between them. The CDR3 contains 17 residues. Looked up from germline, CDR1 is SEHNR and CDR2 is FQNEAQ (reference sequence). The CDR3 DNA reads as TGTGCCAGCAGCCCTCGATCGACAGTTTCCTCCTACAATGAGCAGTTCTTC. Residues: CASSPRSTVSSYNEQFF. Full variable domain (rest looked up from reference TRBV7-9 and TRBJ2-1): DTGVSQNPRHKITKRGQNVTFRCDPISEHNRLYWYRQTLGQGPEFLTYFQNEAQLEKSRLLSDRFSAERPKGSFSTLEIQRTEQGDSAMYLCASSPRSTVSSYNEQFFGPGTRLTVL.

J is TRBJ1-1 and V is TRBV6-1, with D unclear. Looked up from germline, CDR1 is MNHNS and CDR2 is SASEGT. The CDR3 extends over 13 amino acids. Trimming took off 8 bases at V and 4 bases at J, with 14 bases between the two ends. CDR3 residues: CASVKGVGTEAFF. In nucleotides, the CDR3 is TGTGCCAGCGTAAAGGGTGTAGGCACTGAAGCTTTCTTT.

This clonotype occurred a few times. This rearrangement joins TRBV24-1 to TRBJ2-7, with a weak D call TRBD2 (5 bases). Trimming left V 7 bases short and J 5 bases short, with 14 bases between. Per germline, CDR1 KGHDR and CDR2 SFDVKD. The CDR3 is 13 amino acids. CDR3 nucleotide sequence: TGTGCCACCAGCTCGGGGAGTCCGAACGAGCAGTACTTC. As protein: CATSSGSPNEQYF.

This clonotype is labeled medium-sized. Written as DNA, the CDR3 is TGCAGTGCTAGCCCCCGACAGGGGGCGGGGGGCTACACCTTC. This codes for CSASPRQGAGGYTF. The rearrangement links TRBV20-1 to TRBJ1-2; the match to TRBD1 covers 10 bases. Trimming removed 3 bases from V and 8 bases from J; junction bases left unmatched: 9. CDR1 DFQATT and CDR2 SNEGSKA come from the germline V gene (reference sequence). This CDR3 has 14 residues.

The chain is built from TRBV5-1 and TRBJ2-7, with 9 bases that match TRBD2. CDR3 size: 15 residues. J was trimmed by 7 bases and V by 0 bases; bases with no gene match: 8. The germline V gene has CDR1 SGHRS and CDR2 YFSETQ. The CDR3: CASSLAVSLAGEQYF. The CDR3, as DNA: TGCGCCAGCAGCTTGGCTGTTAGCCTAGCGGGGGAGCAGTACTTC.

The chain links TRBV6-1 to TRBJ1-2; D call uncertain. The CDR3 loop spans 13 amino acids. V was cut by 5 bases and J by 2 bases, with 9 bases left in between. Germline V gives CDR1 MNHNS, CDR2 SASEGT. This chain's CDR3 is CASSLILNYGYTF. CDR3 bases: TGTGCCAGCAGTCTCATCCTGAACTATGGCTACACCTTC.

This clonotype was found a few times. The chain has TRBV20-1 and TRBJ1-6, with D perhaps TRBD1 (5 bases). The CDR3 contains 14 residues. The germline gives CDR1 DFQATT, CDR2 SNEGSKA (reference sequence). V lost 6 bases to trimming and J lost 4 bases, with 13 bases between them. Written as DNA, the CDR3 is TGCAGTGCCGCGGGGACCTTATATAATTCACCCCTCCACTTT. Encoded protein: CSAAGTLYNSPLHF.